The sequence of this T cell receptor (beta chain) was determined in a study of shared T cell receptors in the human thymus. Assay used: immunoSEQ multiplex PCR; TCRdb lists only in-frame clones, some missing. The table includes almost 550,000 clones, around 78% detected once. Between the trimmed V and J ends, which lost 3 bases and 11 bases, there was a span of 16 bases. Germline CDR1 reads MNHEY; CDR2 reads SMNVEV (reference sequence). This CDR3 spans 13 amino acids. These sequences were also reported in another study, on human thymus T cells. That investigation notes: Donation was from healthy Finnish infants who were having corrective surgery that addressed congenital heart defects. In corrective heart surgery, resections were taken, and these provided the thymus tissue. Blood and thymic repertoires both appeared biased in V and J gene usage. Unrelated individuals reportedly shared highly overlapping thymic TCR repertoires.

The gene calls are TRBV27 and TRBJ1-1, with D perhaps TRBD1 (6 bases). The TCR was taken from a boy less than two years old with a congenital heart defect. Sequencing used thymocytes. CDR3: CASSFTGPVGAFF. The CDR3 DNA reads TGTGCCAGCAGTTTTACAGGGCCGGTTGGTGCTTTCTTT.